What follows are 5 T cell receptor beta chains derived from one specimen sequenced in a study of T-cell reconstitution after alpha-beta-depleted transplantation in children. Construction of the TCRbeta library involved unique molecular identifiers. TCRdb independently ran MiXCR on the PCR reads; one entry per CDR3 protein. The table shows hundreds of thousands of distinct CDR3 sequences, with roughly 15% occurring only once. The sample in question was PBMCs, mostly from graft donor cells, obtained 360 days after TCRalphabeta/CD19-depleted stem cell transplant. These receptors originate from a male patient younger than 18 who had a stem cell transplant for acute lymphoblastic leukemia, so the T cells may come from the graft donor.

The CDR3 nucleotides read TGTGCCAGCAGCTCACCCGACAGGATTTATGAAAAACTGTTTTTT. Its translation is CASSSPDRIYEKLFF. The chain links TRBV7-9 to TRBJ1-4; D is possibly TRBD1 (6 bases). V was trimmed by 4 bases and J by 6 bases, leaving 15 bases between them. The germline CDR1 and CDR2 sequences are SEHNR and FQNEAQ (reference sequence). The CDR3 length is 15 residues.

V is TRBV5-1 and J is TRBJ2-2; D call uncertain. V was shortened by 4 bases and J by 0 bases, with 13 bases between the two germline ends. Germline loops: CDR1 SGHRS, CDR2 YFSETQ. The CDR3 runs 16 residues. The CDR3 reads CASSPYGRSNTGELFF. CDR3 nucleotide sequence: TGCGCCAGCAGCCCATATGGACGGTCGAACACCGGGGAGCTGTTTTTT.

CDR3 residues: CASSLGEREQYF. DNA for the CDR3: TGCGCCAGCAGCTTAGGTGAGAGGGAGCAGTACTTC. V is TRBV5-1 and J is TRBJ2-7; no clear D. The CDR3 has 12 amino acids. The V gene's germline CDR1 is SGHRS and CDR2 YFSETQ. The V end was cut by 2 bases, the J end by 7 bases, with 10 bases between.

This chain links TRBV9 with TRBJ2-7; 9 bases agree with TRBD2. The CDR3 is 15 amino acids. Germline loops: CDR1 SGDLS, CDR2 YYNGEE. V lost 3 bases to trimming and J lost 3 bases; unmatched junction nucleotides: 7. DNA of the CDR3: TGTGCCAGCAGCGGTGTAGCGGGAGACCGCTACGAGCAGTACTTC. It yields the protein CASSGVAGDRYEQYF. Using reference TRBV9 and TRBJ2-7 for the parts outside the CDR3, the full variable domain is DSGVTQTPKHLITATGQRVTLRCSPRSGDLSVYWYQQSLDQGLQFLIQYYNGEERAKGNILERFSAQQFPDLHSELNLSSLELGDSALYFCASSGVAGDRYEQYFGPGTRLTVT.

The sample holds a few counts of this clonotype. The genes are TRBV9 and TRBJ2-3, with TRBD2 matching 9 bases. CDR1 is SGDLS, CDR2 YYNGEE, per germline. Unmatched junction bases numbered 9, after V lost 5 bases and J lost 2 bases. The CDR3 is 16 amino acids. The CDR3 is CASSAVLAGITDTQYF. CDR3 DNA sequence: TGTGCCAGCAGTGCCGTCCTAGCGGGGATCACAGATACGCAGTATTTT.